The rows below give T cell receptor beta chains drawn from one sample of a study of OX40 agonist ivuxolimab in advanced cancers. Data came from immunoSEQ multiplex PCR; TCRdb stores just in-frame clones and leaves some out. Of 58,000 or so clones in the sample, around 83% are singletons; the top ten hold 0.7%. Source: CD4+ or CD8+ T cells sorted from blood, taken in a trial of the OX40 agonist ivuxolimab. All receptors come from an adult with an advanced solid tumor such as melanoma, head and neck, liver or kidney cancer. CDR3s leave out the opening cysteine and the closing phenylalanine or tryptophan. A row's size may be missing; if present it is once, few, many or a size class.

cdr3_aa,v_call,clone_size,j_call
ASSLCRGRKDYTEAF,TRBV25-1,NA,TRBJ1-1
ASSPGNPNEKLF,TRBV7-9,NA,TRBJ1-4
ASSERTGGENEQF,TRBV2,few,TRBJ2-1
ASSQRPMSPNEQF,TRBV7-6,NA,TRBJ2-1
ASDPGLGWGEQF,TRBV6-1,NA,TRBJ2-1
ASRGGPDTGELF,TRBV5-1,NA,TRBJ2-2
ASSVFAESSYGYT,TRBV2,NA,TRBJ1-2
ASSQSRGPTYRYEQY,TRBV23-1,few,TRBJ2-7
ASSQNGDGTREKQF,TRBV14,few,TRBJ2-1
ASNEQVMNTEAF,TRBV14,NA,TRBJ1-1
ASNPSGSTYEQY,TRBV28,NA,TRBJ2-7
AWRGSYEQY,TRBV30,once,TRBJ2-7
ASSASSGTVAQY,TRBV6-1,NA,TRBJ2-7
AWENRANYEQY,TRBV30,NA,TRBJ2-7
ASSLDVSGKTQY,TRBV5-1,NA,TRBJ2-5
ASSLGSAGRGTADTQY,TRBV7-6,once,TRBJ2-3
ASTAPRGIAYQPQH,TRBV28,NA,TRBJ1-5
ASSQSTGGVGHNEQF,TRBV14,many,TRBJ2-1
ASSPLKGYEQY,TRBV18,NA,TRBJ2-7
ASSFFRRREQY,TRBV7-9,NA,TRBJ2-7
ASSEGTLPSYEQY,TRBV2,NA,TRBJ2-7
ASSLGRDDTEAF,TRBV5-4,once,TRBJ1-1
ASSLVLSGGNTDTQY,TRBV5-4,NA,TRBJ2-3
ATRDSSGDEQF,TRBV10-3,NA,TRBJ2-1
ASSQSAVPSGNTIY,TRBV4-1,NA,TRBJ1-3
ASSQSSAPRETQY,TRBV7-9,NA,TRBJ2-5
ASSPAEYQETQY,TRBV7-8,NA,TRBJ2-5
ASSVPLAGHYNEQF,TRBV5-1,NA,TRBJ2-1
ASSLAGVSGNTIY,TRBV5-1,NA,TRBJ1-3
ASSLYSSNQPQH,TRBV5-4,NA,TRBJ1-5
ASSFGNPGTDTQY,TRBV5-1,NA,TRBJ2-3
ASSLEQGVGELF,TRBV5-6,NA,TRBJ2-2
ASSEPLLFRSTEAF,TRBV6-1,NA,TRBJ1-1
ASSDGDGEKLF,TRBV2,NA,TRBJ1-4
ASSRDHPDTQY,TRBV6-4,NA,TRBJ2-3
AAGGDLYEQY,TRBV6-1,NA,TRBJ2-7
ASSLSARLRSTNEKLF,TRBV5-6,NA,TRBJ1-4
ASSPGPRSYEQY,TRBV6-1,NA,TRBJ2-7
ASKGTSGDNEQY,TRBV2,NA,NA
ASNLAGGPRETQY,TRBV9,once,TRBJ2-5
ASSGLGDTQY,TRBV19,NA,TRBJ2-3
ASSSGTRTYEQY,TRBV28,once,TRBJ2-7
ASTKGALSETQY,TRBV6-1,NA,TRBJ2-5
ASSERDSSRYEKLF,TRBV2,NA,TRBJ1-4
ASSLDPGPNEQF,TRBV5-1,NA,TRBJ2-1
ASSPSGGDRSSYNEQF,TRBV18,NA,TRBJ2-1
ATTGTNYNEQF,TRBV2,few,TRBJ2-1
SVAGGETQY,TRBV29-1,NA,TRBJ2-5
ATRHRGGDEQF,TRBV19,NA,TRBJ2-1
ASSQTGGEQF,TRBV5-4,NA,TRBJ2-1
ASSSQVGEQF,TRBV7-9,NA,TRBJ2-1
ASSAFAGTATDTQY,TRBV6-1,NA,TRBJ2-3
ASGQLTDTQY,TRBV2,NA,TRBJ2-3
SARAGTVGI,TRBV20-1,NA,TRBJ1-2
ASSDRGQTQETQY,TRBV2,NA,TRBJ2-5
ASTSGLKNSEQF,TRBV14,NA,TRBJ2-1
ASSEAGNPLGTQY,TRBV6-1,NA,TRBJ2-5
ASSLTGGTTDTQY,TRBV28,NA,TRBJ2-3